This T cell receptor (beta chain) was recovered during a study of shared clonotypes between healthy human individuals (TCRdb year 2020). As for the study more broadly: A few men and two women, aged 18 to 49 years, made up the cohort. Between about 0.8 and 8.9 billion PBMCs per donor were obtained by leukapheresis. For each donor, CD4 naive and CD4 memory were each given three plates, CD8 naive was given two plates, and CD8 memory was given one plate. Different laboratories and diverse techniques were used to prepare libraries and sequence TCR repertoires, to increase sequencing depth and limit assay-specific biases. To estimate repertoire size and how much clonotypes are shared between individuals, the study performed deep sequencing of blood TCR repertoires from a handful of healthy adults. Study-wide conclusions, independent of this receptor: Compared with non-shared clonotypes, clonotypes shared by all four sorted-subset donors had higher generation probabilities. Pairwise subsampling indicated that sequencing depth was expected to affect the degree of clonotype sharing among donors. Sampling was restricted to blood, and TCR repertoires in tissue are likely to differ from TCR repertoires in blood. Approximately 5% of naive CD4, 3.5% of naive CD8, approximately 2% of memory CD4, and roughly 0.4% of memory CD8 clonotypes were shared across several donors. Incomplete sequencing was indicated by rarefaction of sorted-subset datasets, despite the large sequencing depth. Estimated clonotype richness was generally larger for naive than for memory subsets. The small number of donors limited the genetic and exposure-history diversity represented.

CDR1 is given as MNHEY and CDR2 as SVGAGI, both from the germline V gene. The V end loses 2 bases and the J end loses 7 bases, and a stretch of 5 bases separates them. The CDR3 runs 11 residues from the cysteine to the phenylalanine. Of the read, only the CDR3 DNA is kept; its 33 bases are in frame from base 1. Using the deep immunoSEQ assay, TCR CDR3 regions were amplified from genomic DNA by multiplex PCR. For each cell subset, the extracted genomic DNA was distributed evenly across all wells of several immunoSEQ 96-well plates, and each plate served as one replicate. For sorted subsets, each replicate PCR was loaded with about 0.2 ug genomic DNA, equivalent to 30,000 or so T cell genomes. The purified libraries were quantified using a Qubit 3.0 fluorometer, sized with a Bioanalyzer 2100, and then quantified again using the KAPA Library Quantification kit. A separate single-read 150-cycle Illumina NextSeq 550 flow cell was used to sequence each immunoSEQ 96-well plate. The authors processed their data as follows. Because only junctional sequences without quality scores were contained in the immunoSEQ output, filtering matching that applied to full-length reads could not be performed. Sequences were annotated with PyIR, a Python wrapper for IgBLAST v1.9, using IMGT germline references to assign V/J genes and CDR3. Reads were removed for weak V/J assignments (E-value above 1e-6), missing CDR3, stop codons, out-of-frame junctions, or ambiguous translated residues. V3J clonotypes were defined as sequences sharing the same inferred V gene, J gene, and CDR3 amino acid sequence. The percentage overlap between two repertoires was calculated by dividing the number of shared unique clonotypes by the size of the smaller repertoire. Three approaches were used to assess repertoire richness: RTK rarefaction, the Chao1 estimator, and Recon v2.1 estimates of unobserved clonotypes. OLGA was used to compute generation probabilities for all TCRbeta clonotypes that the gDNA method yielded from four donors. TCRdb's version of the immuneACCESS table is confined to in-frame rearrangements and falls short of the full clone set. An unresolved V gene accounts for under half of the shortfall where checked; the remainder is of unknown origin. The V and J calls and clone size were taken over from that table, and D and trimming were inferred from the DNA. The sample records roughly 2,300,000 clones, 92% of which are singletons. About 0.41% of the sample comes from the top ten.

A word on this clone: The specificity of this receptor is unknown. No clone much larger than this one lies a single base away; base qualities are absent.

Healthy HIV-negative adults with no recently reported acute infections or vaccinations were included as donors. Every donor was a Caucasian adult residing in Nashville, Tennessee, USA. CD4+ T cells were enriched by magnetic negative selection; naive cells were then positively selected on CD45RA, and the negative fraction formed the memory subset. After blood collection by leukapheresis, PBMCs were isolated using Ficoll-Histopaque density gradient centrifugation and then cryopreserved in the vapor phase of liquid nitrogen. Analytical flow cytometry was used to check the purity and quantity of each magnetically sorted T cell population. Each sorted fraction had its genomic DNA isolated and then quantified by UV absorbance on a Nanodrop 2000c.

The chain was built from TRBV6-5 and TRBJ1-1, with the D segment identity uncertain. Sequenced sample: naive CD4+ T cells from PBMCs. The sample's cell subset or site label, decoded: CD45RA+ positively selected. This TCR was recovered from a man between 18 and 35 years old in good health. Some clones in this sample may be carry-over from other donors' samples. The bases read TGTGCCAGCAGTTACCCACGTGAAGCTTTCTTT. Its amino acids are CASSYPREAFF.